The 10 T cell receptor beta chains below were found in one sample sequenced in a study of blood T cell repertoires in COVID-19. Only in-frame clones appear in the TCRdb table, and some are missing; sequencing was by immunoSEQ multiplex PCR. The table shows fewer than 600,000 clones, with roughly 89% occurring only once. Sequenced sample: peripheral blood. The source of these receptors is a man between 18 and 35 years old with COVID-19, enrolled during active disease.

The chain links TRBV3-1 (or the pseudogene TRBV3-2) to TRBJ2-5; 8 bases are a match to TRBD1. The V and J ends lost 3 bases and 5 bases, in that order; junction bases with no gene match: 8. Germline assignment: CDR1 LGHDT and CDR2 YNNKEL (reference sequence). CDR3 length equals 15 residues. The CDR3 here is CASSQGQAVGETQYF. CDR3 in DNA: TGTGCCAGCAGCCAGGGACAGGCCGTAGGGGAGACCCAGTACTTC.

On this clone: Other DNA sequences within the sample encode an identical CDR3. This chain connects TRBV2 to TRBJ1-2; a possible D gene is TRBD1 (6 bases). Trimming pared 3 bases from V and 4 bases from J, leaving 12 bases between. The CDR3 has 14 residues. CDR1 and CDR2 from the germline V gene are SNHLY and FYNNEI. The CDR3 region is CASSDQGGSYGYTF. CDR3 nucleotides: TGTGCCAGCAGTGATCAAGGGGGTTCCTATGGCTACACCTTC.

This clone has a handful of counts. V usage is TRBV28 and J usage is TRBJ2-3, with TRBD2 identical over 7 bases. The CDR3 length is 16 residues. The V gene end was trimmed by 3 bases and the J gene end by 0 bases; junction bases not matched to a gene: 6. Germline V CDR1 and CDR2: MDHEN, SYDVKM. CDR3 DNA sequence: TGTGCCAGCAGTTTGGGGGGGGGACTGAGCACAGATACGCAGTATTTT. Its protein product is CASSLGGGLSTDTQYF.

This chain connects TRBV2 to TRBJ2-7; TRBD1 is a possible D gene (7 bases). There are 14 residues in the CDR3. Germline lookup yields CDR1 SNHLY and CDR2 FYNNEI. V was trimmed by 6 bases and J by 7 bases, leaving 19 bases between them. The CDR3 DNA sequence: TGTGCCAGCAGGGCGGGTCAGGGGGGATGGGAGCAGTACTTC. It specifies CASRAGQGGWEQYF.

V usage is TRBV6-5 and J usage is TRBJ2-2, with a weak D call TRBD1 (5 bases). V lost 10 bases and J 7 bases, leaving 13 bases between the germline ends. Germline V CDR1 and CDR2: MNHEY, SVGAGI. The CDR3 contains 12 residues. The CDR3: CAILPGIGELFF. CDR3 coding DNA: TGTGCCATCCTTCCAGGGATCGGGGAGCTGTTTTTT.

V usage is TRBV2 and J usage is TRBJ1-2, with 7 bases fitting TRBD1. The V gene's germline CDR1 is SNHLY and CDR2 FYNNEI. This CDR3 comprises 15 residues. With 10 bases clipped from V and 2 bases from J, the junction kept 13 bases outside the gene matches. The CDR3 reads CANRQGTSGNYGYTF. CDR3 sequence (DNA): TGTGCCAACCGACAGGGTACCAGCGGAAACTATGGCTACACCTTC.

The J gene is TRBJ2-7, the V gene TRBV19, with D perhaps TRBD2 (6 bases). CDR1 is LNHDA and CDR2 is SQIVND in the germline V gene (reference sequence). V was shortened by 5 bases and J by 7 bases, with 18 bases between the two germline ends. The CDR3 is 14 residues long. DNA for the CDR3: TGTGCCAGTAGTTCCCGGGACTCCCCTTGGGAGCAGTACTTC. Translating gives CASSSRDSPWEQYF.

The gene calls are TRBV28 and TRBJ2-2; D may be TRBD1 (6 bases). Per germline, CDR1 MDHEN and CDR2 SYDVKM. CDR3 length: 14 residues. The germline V and J ends were trimmed by 8 bases and 5 bases, with 15 bases remaining between them. The CDR3 is CASLAGVLTGELFF. CDR3 bases: TGTGCCAGCCTGGCAGGGGTACTAACCGGGGAGCTGTTTTTT. Full variable domain (rest looked up from reference TRBV28 and TRBJ2-2): DVKVTQSSRYLVKRTGEKVFLECVQDMDHENMFWYRQDPGLGLRLIYFSYDVKMKEKGDIPEGYSVSREKKERFSLILESASTNQTSMYLCASLAGVLTGELFFGEGSRLTVL.

The J gene is TRBJ2-6, the V gene TRBV6-5; D perhaps matches TRBD1 (6 bases). Germline CDR1 and CDR2: MNHEY and SVGAGI. The V gene lost 6 bases and the J gene lost 1 base, with 10 bases spanning the gap. The CDR3 is 15 residues long. CDR3 in amino acids: CASSPQGSGANVLTF. The DNA of the CDR3 is TGTGCCAGCAGCCCACAGGGTTCTGGGGCCAACGTCCTGACTTTC.

The V gene is TRBV9, the J gene TRBJ2-5, with D possibly matching TRBD2 (5 bases). The V end lost 0 bases, the J end lost 4 bases, and 10 bases lay between the germline ends. CDR3 length: 14 amino acids. Germline V gene sequence: CDR1 SGDLS, CDR2 YYNGEE. CDR3 DNA sequence: TGTGCCAGCAGCGTAGGGCAGGAGGTAGAGACCCAGTACTTC. This encodes CASSVGQEVETQYF.